These 13 T cell receptor beta chains came from one sample sequenced in a study of blood T cell repertoires in COVID-19. The data were produced by immunoSEQ multiplex PCR, yet TCRdb's version contains in-frame clones alone and is incomplete. Counted here are about 400,000 clones, roughly 90% occurring once; the ten biggest clones make up around 0.97%. What was sequenced was PBMCs or T cells enriched from blood (not recorded which). Source of these receptors: a woman in her twenties or thirties with acute COVID-19.

The V and J genes are TRBV6-1 and TRBJ2-7, with TRBD1 matching 10 bases. The CDR3 has 15 residues. Unmatched junction bases numbered 7, after V lost 3 bases and J lost 5 bases. CDR1 is MNHNS, CDR2 SASEGT, per germline. In nucleotides, the CDR3 is TGTGCCAGCAGTGACCGGGACAGGGGACTTAACGAGCAGTACTTC. Its protein is CASSDRDRGLNEQYF.

The chain recombines TRBV7-3 with TRBJ1-5; no clear D gene. V was trimmed by 5 bases and J by 0 bases, leaving 14 bases between them. Per the germline V gene, CDR1 is SGHTA and CDR2 is FQGTGA. This CDR3 is built from 16 residues. CDR3 protein: CASSPPGVYSNQPQHF. The DNA of the CDR3 is TGTGCCAGCAGCCCCCCCGGAGTCTATAGCAATCAGCCCCAGCATTTT.

The rearrangement links TRBV2 to TRBJ2-7; maybe TRBD2 (5 bases). The V end lost 6 bases, the J end lost 7 bases, and 16 bases lay between the germline ends. This CDR3 contains 13 residues. Germline V gene lookup returns CDR1 SNHLY and CDR2 FYNNEI. The DNA of the CDR3 is TGTGCCAGCAGAAGGGAGTCTAGAGGGGAGCAGTACTTC. It yields the protein CASRRESRGEQYF.

This chain joins TRBV5-1 and TRBJ1-3; possibly TRBD1 for D (5 bases). The germline V gene has CDR1 SGHRS and CDR2 YFSETQ. This CDR3 comprises 14 residues. V lost 3 bases to trimming and J lost 2 bases, with 9 bases between them. The chain's CDR3 is CASSSGSTGNTIYF. The CDR3 bases are TGCGCCAGCAGCTCAGGGTCCACTGGAAACACCATATATTTT. The whole variable domain, filled in from reference TRBV5-1 and TRBJ1-3, reads KAGVTQTPRYLIKTRGQQVTLSCSPISGHRSVSWYQQTPGQGLQFLFEYFSETQRNKGNFPGRFSGRQFSNSRSEMNVSTLELGDSALYLCASSSGSTGNTIYFGEGSWLTVV.

A few counts support this clone. The chain links TRBV21-1 to TRBJ2-7; the table gives TRBD1 as D, unverified against the DNA. TRBV21-1 is a recognized pseudogene. This CDR3 is 14 amino acids long. The CDR3 loop is CASRRRDRNYEQYF. The CDR3 coding sequence is TGTGCCAGCAGACGCCGGGACAGAAATTACGAGCAGTACTTC.

The chain recombines TRBV7-9 with TRBJ2-1, with a weak D call TRBD2 (6 bases). CDR3 size: 18 residues. With 3 bases removed from V and 7 bases from J, the gap between germline ends came to 25 bases. The germline gives CDR1 SEHNR, CDR2 FQNEAQ (reference sequence). The CDR3: CASSLAIMTGSAGNEQFF. The CDR3 DNA is TGTGCCAGCAGCTTGGCTATAATGACTGGATCCGCGGGGAATGAGCAGTTCTTC.

The chain joins TRBV6-1 to TRBJ1-4, with D maybe TRBD1 (5 bases). Germline V CDR1 and CDR2: MNHNS, SASEGT. V lost 4 bases to trimming and J lost 4 bases, with 19 bases between them. The CDR3 runs 17 residues. CDR3 bases: TGTGCCAGCAGTGGACCAGTCCAGGGTGGCGTTAATGAAAAACTGTTTTTT. Amino acids: CASSGPVQGGVNEKLFF.

J is TRBJ1-1 and V is TRBV6-5, with 7 bases fitting TRBD1. CDR1 is MNHEY, CDR2 SVGAGI, per germline. This CDR3 region has 13 residues. Trimming removed 7 bases from V and 11 bases from J; junction bases left unmatched: 13. Here the CDR3 DNA reads TGTGCCAGCACTCGAGGGACAGAGACCGGTGCTTTCTTT. This encodes CASTRGTETGAFF.

The rearrangement uses TRBV5-4 and TRBJ2-7; D is perhaps TRBD2 (6 bases). Trimming stripped 1 base from V and 7 bases from J, with 15 bases between. In germline, CDR1 is SGHNT, CDR2 YYREEE (reference sequence). The CDR3 sequence is 14 residues long. This CDR3 is CASSLSPGEYEQYF. The DNA of the CDR3 is TGTGCCAGCAGCTTGTCCCCGGGGGAATATGAGCAGTACTTC.

The chain recombines TRBV11-1 with TRBJ1-2; D uncertain. V dropped 4 bases and J dropped 7 bases, with 4 bases sitting between them. Germline values: CDR1 SGHAT, CDR2 FQDESV (reference sequence). The CDR3 extends over 10 amino acids. CDR3 sequence reads: CASSSRGYTF. The CDR3 DNA follows: TGTGCCAGCAGCTCCCGTGGCTACACCTTC.

This chain links TRBV6-5 with TRBJ2-1, with TRBD1 matching over 7 bases. V lost 0 bases and J lost 4; bases outside the gene matches: 3. Per the germline V gene, CDR1 is MNHEY and CDR2 is SVGAGI. This CDR3 has 15 amino acids. The CDR3 coding sequence is TGTGCCAGCAGTTACTCGGGACAGACTTACAATGAGCAGTTCTTC. This encodes CASSYSGQTYNEQFF.

The rearrangement joins TRBV24-1 to TRBJ2-7; 8 bases agree with TRBD1. The CDR3 is 14 amino acids. Germline-derived CDR1 and CDR2 are KGHDR and SFDVKD. After removal of 3 bases from V and 2 bases from J, the junction contained 2 bases not matched to a gene. As DNA, the CDR3 is TGTGCCACCAGTGATCCGGGACAGGCCTACGAGCAGTACTTC. Protein: CATSDPGQAYEQYF.

This sequence joins TRBV2 and TRBJ1-2; D not certain. Germline V gene data show CDR1 as SNHLY and CDR2 as FYNNEI. The CDR3 extends over 12 amino acids. Between the trimmed V and J ends, which lost 2 bases and 2 bases, there was a span of 3 bases. CDR3 protein: CASSEQNYGYTF. CDR3 nucleotides: TGTGCCAGCAGTGAACAGAACTATGGCTACACCTTC.